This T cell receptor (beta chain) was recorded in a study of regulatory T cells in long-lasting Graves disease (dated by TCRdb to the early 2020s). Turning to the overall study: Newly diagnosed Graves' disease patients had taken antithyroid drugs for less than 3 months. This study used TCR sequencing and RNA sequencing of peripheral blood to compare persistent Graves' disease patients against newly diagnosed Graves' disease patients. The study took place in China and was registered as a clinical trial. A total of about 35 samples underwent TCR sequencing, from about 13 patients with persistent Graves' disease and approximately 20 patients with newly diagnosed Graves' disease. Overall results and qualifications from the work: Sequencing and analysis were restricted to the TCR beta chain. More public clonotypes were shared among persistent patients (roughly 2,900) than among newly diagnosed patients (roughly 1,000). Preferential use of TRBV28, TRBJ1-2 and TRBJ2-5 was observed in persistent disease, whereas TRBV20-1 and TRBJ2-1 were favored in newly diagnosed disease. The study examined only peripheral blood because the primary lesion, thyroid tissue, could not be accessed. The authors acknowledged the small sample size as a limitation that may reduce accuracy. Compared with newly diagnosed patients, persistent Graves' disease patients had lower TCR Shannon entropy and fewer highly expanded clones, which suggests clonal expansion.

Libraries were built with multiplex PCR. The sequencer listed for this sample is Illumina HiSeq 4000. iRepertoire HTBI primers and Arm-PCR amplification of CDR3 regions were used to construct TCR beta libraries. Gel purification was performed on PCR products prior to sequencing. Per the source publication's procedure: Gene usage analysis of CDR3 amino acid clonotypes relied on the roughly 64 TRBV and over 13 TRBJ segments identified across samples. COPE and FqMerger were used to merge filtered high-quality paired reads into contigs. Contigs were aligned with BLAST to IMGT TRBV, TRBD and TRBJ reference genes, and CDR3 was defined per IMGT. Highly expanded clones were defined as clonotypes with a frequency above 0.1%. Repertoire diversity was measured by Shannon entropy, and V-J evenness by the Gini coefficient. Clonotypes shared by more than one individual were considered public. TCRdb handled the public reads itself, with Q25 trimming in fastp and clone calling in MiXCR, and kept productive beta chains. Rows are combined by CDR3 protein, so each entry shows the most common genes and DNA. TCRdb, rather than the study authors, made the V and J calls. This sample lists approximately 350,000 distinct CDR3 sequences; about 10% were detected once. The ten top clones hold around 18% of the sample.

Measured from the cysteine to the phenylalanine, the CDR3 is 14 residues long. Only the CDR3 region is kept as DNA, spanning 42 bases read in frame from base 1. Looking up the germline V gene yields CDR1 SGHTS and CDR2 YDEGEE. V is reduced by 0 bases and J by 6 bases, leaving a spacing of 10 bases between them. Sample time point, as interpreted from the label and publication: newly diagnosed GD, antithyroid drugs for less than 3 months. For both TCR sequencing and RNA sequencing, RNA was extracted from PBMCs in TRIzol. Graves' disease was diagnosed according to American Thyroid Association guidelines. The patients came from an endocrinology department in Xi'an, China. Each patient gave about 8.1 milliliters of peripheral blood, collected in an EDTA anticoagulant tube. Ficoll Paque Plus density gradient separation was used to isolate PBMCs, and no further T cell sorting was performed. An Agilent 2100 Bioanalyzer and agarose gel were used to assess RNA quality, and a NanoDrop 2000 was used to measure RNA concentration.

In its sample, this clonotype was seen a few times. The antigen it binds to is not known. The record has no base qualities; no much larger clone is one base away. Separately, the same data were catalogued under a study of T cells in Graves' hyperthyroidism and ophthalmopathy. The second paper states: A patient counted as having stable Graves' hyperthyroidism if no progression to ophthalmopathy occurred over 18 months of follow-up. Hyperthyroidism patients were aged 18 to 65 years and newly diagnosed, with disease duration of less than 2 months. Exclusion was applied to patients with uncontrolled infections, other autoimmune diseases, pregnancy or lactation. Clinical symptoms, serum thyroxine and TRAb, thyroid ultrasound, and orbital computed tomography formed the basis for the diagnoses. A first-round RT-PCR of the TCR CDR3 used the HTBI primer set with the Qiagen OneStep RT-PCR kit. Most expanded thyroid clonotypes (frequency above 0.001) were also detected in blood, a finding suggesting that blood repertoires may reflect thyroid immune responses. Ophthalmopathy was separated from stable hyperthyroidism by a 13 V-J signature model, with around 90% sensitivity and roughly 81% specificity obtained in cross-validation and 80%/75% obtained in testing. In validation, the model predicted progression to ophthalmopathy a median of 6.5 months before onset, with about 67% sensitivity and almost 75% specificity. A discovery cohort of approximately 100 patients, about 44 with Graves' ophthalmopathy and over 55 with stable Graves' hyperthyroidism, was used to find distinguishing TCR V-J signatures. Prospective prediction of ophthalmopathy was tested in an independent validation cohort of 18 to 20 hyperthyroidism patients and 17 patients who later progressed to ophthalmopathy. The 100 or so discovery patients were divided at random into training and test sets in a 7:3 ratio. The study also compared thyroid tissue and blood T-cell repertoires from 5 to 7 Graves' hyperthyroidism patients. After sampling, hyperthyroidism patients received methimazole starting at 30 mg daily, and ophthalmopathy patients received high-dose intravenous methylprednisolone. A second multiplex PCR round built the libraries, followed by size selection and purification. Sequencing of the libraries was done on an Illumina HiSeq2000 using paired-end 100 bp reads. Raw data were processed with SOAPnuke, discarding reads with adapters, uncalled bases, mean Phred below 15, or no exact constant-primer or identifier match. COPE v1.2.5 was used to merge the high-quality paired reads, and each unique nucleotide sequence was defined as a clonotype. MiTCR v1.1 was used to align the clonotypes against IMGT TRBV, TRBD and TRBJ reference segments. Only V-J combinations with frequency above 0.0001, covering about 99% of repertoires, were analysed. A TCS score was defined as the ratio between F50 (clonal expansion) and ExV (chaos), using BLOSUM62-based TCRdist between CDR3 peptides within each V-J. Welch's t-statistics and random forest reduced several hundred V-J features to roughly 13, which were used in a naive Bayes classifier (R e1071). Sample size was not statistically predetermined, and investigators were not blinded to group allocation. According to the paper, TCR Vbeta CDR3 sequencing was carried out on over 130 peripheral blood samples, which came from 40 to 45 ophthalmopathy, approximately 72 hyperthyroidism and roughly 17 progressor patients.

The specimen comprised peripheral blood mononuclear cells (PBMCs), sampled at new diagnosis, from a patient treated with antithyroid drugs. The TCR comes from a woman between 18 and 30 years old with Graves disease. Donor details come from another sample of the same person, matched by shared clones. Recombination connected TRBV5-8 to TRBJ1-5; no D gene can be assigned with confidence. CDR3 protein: CASSLGVRAQPQHF. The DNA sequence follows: TGTGCCAGCAGCTTGGGGGTTCGGGCTCAGCCCCAGCATTTT.